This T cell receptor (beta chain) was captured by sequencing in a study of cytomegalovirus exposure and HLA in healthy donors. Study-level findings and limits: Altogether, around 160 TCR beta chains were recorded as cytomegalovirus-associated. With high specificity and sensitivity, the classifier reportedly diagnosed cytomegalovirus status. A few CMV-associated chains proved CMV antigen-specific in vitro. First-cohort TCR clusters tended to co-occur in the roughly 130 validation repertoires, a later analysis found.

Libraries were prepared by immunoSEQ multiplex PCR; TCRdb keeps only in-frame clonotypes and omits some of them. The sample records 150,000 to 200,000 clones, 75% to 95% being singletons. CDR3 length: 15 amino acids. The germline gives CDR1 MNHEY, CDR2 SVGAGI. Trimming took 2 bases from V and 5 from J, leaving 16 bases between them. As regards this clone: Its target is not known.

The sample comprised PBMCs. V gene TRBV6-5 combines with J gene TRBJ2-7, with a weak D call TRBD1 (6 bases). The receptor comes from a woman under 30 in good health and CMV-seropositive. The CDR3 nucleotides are TGTGCCAGCAGTTACGGGGGCCGTCGTTCCAACGAGCAGTACTTC. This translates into CASSYGGRRSNEQYF.